The present TCR beta chain was sequenced within a study of blood T cell repertoires in COVID-19. About the research overall: The United States, Italy and Spain supplied acute and convalescent COVID-19 samples.

Trimming left V 7 bases short and J 4 bases short, with 16 bases between. The germline V gene encodes CDR1 MDHEN and CDR2 SYDVKM. This CDR3 spans 14 amino acids. In the original analysis: Amplified reference gene primers provided the basis for estimating nucleated cell counts. Clones were sequenced by immunoSEQ multiplex PCR, and TCRdb holds only the in-frame ones, with some missing. The D gene and trimming were derived from the DNA, and the V and J assignments and clone size from that table. The sample contains about 370,000 clones, 70% to 90% of which appear only once. The TCR comes from a woman in her 30s with COVID-19, enrolled during active disease. The V and J genes are TRBV28 and TRBJ1-1, with D hard to call. Sequencing input: peripheral blood. CDR3 nucleotides: TGTGCCAGCACCGTAAGTGGGCAGGCCACTGAAGCTTTCTTT. Its protein product is CASTVSGQATEAFF.